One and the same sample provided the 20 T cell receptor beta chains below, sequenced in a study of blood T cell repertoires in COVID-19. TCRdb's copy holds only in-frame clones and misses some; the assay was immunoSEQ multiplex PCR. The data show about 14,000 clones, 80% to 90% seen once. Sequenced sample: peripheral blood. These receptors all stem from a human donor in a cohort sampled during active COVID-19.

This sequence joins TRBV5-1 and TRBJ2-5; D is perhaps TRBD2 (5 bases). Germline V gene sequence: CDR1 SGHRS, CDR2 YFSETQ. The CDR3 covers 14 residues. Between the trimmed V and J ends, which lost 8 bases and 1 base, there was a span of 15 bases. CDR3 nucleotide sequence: TGCGCCAGTTTCAGTGGCCGGGGCCAAGAGACCCAGTACTTC. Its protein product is CASFSGRGQETQYF.

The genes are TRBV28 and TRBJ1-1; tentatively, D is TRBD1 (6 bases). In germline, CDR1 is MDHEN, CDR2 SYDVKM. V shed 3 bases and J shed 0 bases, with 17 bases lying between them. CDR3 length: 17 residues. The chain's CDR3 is CASSLPPGTWLNTEAFF. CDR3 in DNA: TGTGCCAGCAGTTTGCCCCCAGGGACATGGTTGAACACTGAAGCTTTCTTT.

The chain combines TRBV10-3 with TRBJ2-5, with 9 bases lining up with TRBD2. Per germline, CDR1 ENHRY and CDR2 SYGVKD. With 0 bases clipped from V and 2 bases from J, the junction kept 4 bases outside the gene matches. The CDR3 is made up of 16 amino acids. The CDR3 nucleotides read TGTGCCATCAGTGAGTCTCAGACTAGCGGACAAGAGACCCAGTACTTC. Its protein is CAISESQTSGQETQYF.

CDR3 sequence reads: CASSQSHNEQFF. DNA for the CDR3: TGTGCCAGCAGTCAAAGCCACAATGAGCAGTTCTTC. This chain uses TRBV7-9 with TRBJ2-1; no firm D call. CDR1 is SEHNR and CDR2 is FQNEAQ in the germline V gene (reference sequence). Deletions cut 6 bases from V and 5 bases from J, with 8 bases between. This CDR3 has 12 residues.

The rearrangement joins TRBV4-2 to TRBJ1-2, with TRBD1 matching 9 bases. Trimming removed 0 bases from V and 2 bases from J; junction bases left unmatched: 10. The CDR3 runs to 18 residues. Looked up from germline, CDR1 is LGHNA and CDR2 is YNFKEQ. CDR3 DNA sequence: TGTGCCAGCAGCCAAGAAGGAGGGACAGGGACTGCCAACTATGGCTACACCTTC. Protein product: CASSQEGGTGTANYGYTF.

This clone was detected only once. This CDR3 is CASSLGGRISYNEQFF. CDR3 sequence (DNA): TGTGCCAGCAGCTTGGGGGGGAGGATCTCCTACAATGAGCAGTTCTTC. The chain uses TRBV5-4 and TRBJ2-1; a weak D match, TRBD2 (6 bases). Germline V lookup: CDR1 SGHNT, CDR2 YYREEE (reference sequence). The CDR3 is 16 amino acids. V was pared by 0 bases and J by 0 bases, with 10 bases between.

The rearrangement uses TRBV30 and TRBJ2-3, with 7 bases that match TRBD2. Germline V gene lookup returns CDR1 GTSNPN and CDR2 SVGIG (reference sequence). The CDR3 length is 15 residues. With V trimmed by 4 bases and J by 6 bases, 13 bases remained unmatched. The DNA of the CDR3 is TGTGCCTGGAACCAGGCGGGGGTCTCGCCGGATACGCAGTATTTT. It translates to CAWNQAGVSPDTQYF.

The CDR3, as DNA: TGTGCCTGGAGCACGACAGGTTTTGGAAACACCATATATTTT. As protein: CAWSTTGFGNTIYF. The chain is built from TRBV30 and TRBJ1-3, with D possibly being TRBD1 (6 bases). CDR1 GTSNPN and CDR2 SVGIG come from the germline V gene (reference sequence). The CDR3 has 14 residues. Trimming cost V 3 bases and J 3 bases, with 12 bases left between them.

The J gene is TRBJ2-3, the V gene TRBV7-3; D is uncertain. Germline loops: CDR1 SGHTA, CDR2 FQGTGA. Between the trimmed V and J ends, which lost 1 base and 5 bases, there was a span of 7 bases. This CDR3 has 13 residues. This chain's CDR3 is CASSLMVRDTQYF. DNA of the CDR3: TGTGCCAGCAGCTTAATGGTCAGAGATACGCAGTATTTT.

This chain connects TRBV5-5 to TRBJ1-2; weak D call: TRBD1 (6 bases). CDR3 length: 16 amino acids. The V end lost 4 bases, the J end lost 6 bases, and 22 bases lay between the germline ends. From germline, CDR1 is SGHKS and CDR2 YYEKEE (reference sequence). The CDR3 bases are TGTGCCAGCAGCCCCACCGGTATGGGGGCGATGGATGGCTACACCTTC. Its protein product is CASSPTGMGAMDGYTF.

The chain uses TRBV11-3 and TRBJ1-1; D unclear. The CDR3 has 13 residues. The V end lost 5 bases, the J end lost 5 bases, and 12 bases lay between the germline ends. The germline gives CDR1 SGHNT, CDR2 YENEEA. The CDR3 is CASSLGVGTEAFF. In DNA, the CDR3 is TGTGCCAGCAGCCTCGGGGTTGGAACTGAAGCTTTCTTT.

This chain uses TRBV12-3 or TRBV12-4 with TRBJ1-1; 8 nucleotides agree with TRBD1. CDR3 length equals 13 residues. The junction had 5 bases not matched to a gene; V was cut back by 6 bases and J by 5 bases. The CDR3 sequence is CASRRTGKTEAFF. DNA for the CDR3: TGTGCCAGCAGAAGGACAGGGAAGACTGAAGCTTTCTTT.

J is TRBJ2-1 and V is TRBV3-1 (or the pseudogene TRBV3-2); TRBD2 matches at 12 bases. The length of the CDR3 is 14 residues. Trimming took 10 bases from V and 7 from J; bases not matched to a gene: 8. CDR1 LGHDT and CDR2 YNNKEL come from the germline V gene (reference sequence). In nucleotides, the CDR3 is TGTGCCACTAGCTTCGGGACTAGCGGGAATGAGCAGTTCTTC. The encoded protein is CATSFGTSGNEQFF.

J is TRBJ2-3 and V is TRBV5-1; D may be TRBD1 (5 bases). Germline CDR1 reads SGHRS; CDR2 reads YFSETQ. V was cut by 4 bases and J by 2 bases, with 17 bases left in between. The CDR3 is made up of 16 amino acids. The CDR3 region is CASSPGEQGFTDTQYF. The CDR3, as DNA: TGCGCCAGCAGCCCCGGCGAGCAGGGTTTCACAGATACGCAGTATTTT. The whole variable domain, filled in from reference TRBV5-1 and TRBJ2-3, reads KAGVTQTPRYLIKTRGQQVTLSCSPISGHRSVSWYQQTPGQGLQFLFEYFSETQRNKGNFPGRFSGRQFSNSRSEMNVSTLELGDSALYLCASSPGEQGFTDTQYFGPGTRLTVL.

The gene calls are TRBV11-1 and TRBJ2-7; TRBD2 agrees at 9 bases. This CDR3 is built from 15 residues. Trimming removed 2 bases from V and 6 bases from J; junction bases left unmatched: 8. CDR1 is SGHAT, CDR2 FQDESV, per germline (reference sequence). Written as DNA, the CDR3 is TGTGCCAGCAGCTTATCTCTAGCGGGGAAGGGCGAGCAGTACTTC. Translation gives CASSLSLAGKGEQYF.

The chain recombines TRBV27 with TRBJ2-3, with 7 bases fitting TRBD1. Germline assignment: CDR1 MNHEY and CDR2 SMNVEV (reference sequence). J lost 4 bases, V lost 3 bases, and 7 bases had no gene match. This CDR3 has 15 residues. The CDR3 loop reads CASSLRGGMADTQYF. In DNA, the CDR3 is TGTGCCAGCAGTTTGCGAGGGGGCATGGCAGATACGCAGTATTTT.

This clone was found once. CDR3 protein: CASSLTGTGESEAFF. The CDR3 DNA sequence: TGTGCCAGCAGCTTGACTGGGACAGGGGAGTCTGAAGCTTTCTTT. V and J are TRBV5-6 and TRBJ1-1; 10 nucleotides match TRBD1. Trimming at V came to 1 base and at J to 6 bases, leaving 6 bases not matched to a gene. The CDR3 is 15 residues long. Germline CDR1 and CDR2: SGHDT and YYEEEE.

The CDR3 reads CASSFSRGGARTGELFF. The CDR3 DNA sequence: TGCGCCAGCAGCTTCTCTCGCGGGGGGGCACGGACCGGGGAGCTGTTTTTT. V and J are TRBV5-1 and TRBJ2-2, with TRBD2 identical over 9 bases. The CDR3 sequence is 17 residues long. V trimming: 2 bases; J trimming: 5 bases; junction bases outside the gene matches: 10. CDR1 is SGHRS, CDR2 YFSETQ, per germline.

The CDR3 DNA follows: TGTGCCAGCAGCCCGCGGGTCTTCTACGAGCAGTACTTC. It specifies CASSPRVFYEQYF. This sequence joins TRBV27 and TRBJ2-7, with D possibly TRBD2 on 5 matching bases. CDR1 is MNHEY, CDR2 SMNVEV, per germline (reference sequence). Trimming cost V 6 bases and J 3 bases, with 12 bases left between them. This CDR3 region has 13 residues.

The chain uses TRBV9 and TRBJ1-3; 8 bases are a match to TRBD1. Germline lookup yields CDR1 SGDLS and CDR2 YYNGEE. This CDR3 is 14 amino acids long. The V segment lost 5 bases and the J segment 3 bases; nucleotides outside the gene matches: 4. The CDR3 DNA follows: TGTGCCAGCAGTCAGGGGGCAGGTGGAAACACCATATATTTT. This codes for CASSQGAGGNTIYF.